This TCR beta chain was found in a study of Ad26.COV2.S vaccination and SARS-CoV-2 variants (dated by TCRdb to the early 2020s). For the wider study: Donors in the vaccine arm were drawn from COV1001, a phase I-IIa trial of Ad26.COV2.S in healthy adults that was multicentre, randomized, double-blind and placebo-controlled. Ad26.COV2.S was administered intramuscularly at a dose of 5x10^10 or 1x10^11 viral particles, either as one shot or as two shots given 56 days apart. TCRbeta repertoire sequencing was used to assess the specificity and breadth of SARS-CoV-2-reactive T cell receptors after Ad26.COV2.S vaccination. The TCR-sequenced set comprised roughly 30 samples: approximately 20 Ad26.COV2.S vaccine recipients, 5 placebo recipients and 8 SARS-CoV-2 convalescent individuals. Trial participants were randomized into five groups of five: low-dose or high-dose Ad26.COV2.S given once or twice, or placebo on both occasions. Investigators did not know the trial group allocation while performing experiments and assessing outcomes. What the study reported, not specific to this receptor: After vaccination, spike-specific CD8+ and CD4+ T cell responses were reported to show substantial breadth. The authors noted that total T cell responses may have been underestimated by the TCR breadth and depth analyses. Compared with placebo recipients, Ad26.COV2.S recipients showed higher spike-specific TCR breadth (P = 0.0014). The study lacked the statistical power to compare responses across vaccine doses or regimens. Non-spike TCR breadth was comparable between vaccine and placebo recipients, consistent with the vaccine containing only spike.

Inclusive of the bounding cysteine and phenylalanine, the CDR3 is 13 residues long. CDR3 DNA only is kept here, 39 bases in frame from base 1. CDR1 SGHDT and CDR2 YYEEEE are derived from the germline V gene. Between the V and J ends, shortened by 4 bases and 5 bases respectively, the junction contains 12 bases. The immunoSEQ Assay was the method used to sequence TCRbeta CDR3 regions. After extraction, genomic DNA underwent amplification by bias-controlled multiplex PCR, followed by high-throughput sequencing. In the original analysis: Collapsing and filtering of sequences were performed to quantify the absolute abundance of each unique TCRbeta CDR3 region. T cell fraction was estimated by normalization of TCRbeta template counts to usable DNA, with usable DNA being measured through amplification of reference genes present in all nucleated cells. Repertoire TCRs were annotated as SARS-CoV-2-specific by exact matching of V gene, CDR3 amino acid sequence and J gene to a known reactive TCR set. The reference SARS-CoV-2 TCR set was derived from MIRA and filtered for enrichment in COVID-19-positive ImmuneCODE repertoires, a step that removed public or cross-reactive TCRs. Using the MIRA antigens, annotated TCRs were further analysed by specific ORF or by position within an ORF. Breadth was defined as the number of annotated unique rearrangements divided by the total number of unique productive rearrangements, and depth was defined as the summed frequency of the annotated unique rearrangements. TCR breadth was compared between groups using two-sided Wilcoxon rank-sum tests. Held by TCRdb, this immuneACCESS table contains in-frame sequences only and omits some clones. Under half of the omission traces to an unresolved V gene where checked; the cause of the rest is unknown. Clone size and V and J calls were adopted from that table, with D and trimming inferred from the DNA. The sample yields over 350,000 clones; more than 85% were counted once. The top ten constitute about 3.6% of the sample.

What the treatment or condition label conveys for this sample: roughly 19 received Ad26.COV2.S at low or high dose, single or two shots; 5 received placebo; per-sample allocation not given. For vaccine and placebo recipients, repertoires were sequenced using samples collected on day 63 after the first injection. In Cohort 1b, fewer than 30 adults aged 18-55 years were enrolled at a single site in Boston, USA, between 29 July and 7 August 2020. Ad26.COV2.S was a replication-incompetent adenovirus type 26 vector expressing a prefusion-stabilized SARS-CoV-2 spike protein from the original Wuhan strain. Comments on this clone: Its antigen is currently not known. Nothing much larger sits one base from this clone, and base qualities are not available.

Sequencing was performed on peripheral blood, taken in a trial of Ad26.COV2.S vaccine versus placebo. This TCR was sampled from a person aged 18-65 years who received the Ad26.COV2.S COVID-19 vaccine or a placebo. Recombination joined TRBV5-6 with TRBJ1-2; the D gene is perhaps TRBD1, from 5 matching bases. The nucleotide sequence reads TGTGCCAGCAGCCCGGGGACCGCGTATGGCTACACCTTC. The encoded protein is CASSPGTAYGYTF.